Below are 2 T cell receptor beta chains sequenced from a single sample in a study of chemoradiotherapy in HPV16-positive cancers (dated 2022 in TCRdb). Library creation used the immunoSEQ multiplex PCR assay. TCRdb carries this immuneACCESS record with in-frame sequences only. Its versions omit some clonotypes, under half of them owing to an unresolved V gene in the studies checked, with the rest unexplained. This sample comprises more than 9,500 clones, roughly 89% of them detected only once. Clones ranked in the top ten supply less than 3.5% of the sample. Collection of the sample occurred from a patient who underwent chemoradiotherapy. The receptors were gathered from a human donor with HPV-associated anogenital cancer.

The chain employs TRBV10-1 and TRBJ2-2; 9 nucleotides agree with TRBD1. Germline loops: CDR1 WNHNN, CDR2 SYGVQD (reference sequence). This CDR3 comprises 15 residues. V shed 8 bases, J shed 0 bases, and the junction held 4 bases outside the gene matches. Here the CDR3 reads CASGGTGSNTGELFF. Written as DNA, the CDR3 is TGCGCCAGCGGGGGGACAGGGTCGAACACCGGGGAGCTGTTTTTT.

The V call is TRBV11-2, the J call TRBJ1-4; 7 nucleotides match TRBD1. The CDR3 covers 14 residues. With V trimmed by 6 bases and J by 10 bases, 11 bases remained unmatched. Germline lookup yields CDR1 SGHAT and CDR2 FQNNGV. CDR3 DNA sequence: TGTGCCAGCAGTCAAATGACAGGGTCCGGAAAACTGTTTTTT. It encodes CASSQMTGSGKLFF.